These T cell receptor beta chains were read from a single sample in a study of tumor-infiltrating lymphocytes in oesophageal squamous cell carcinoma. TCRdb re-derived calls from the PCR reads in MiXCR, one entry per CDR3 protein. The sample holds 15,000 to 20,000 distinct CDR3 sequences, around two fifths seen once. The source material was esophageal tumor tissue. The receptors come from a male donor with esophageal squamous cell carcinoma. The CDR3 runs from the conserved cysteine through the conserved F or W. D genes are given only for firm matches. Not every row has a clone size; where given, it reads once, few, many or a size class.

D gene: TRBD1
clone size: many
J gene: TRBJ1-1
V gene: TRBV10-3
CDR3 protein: CAISDPGQGGTEAFF
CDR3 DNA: TGTGCCATCAGTGATCCGGGACAGGGAGGAACTGAAGCTTTCTTT

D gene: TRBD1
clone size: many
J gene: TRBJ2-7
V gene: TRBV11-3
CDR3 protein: CASSLGGQGIDEQYF
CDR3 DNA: TGTGCCAGCAGCTTAGGTGGACAGGGAATCGACGAGCAGTACTTC

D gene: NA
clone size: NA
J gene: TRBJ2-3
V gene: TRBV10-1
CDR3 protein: CASSGVGGAITDTQYF
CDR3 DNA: TGCGCCAGCAGTGGTGTTGGAGGGGCGATCACAGATACGCAGTATTTT

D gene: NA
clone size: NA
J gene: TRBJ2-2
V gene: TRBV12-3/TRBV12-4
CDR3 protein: CASSFIFGTGELFF
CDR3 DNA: TGTGCCAGCAGTTTTATTTTCGGGACCGGGGAGCTGTTTTTT

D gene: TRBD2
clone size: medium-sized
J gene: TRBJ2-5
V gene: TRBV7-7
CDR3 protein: CASSLAGLAGGPRETQYF
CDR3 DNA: TGTGCTAGCAGCTTAGCGGGGCTAGCGGGGGGGCCCAGAGAGACCCAGTACTTC

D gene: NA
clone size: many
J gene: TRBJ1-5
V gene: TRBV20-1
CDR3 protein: CSARFGANQPQHF
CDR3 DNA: TGCAGTGCTAGATTTGGGGCGAATCAGCCCCAGCATTTT

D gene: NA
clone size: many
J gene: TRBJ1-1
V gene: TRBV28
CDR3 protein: CASSRGYGTEAFF
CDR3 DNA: TGTGCCAGCAGTCGCGGGTACGGCACTGAAGCTTTCTTT

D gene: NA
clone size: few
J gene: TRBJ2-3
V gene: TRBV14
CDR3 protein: CASSRGDTQYF
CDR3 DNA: TGTGCCAGCAGTAGAGGAGATACGCAGTATTTT

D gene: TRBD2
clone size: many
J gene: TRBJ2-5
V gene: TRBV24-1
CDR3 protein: CATSDRLAGKPQETQYF
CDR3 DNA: TGTGCCACCAGTGATCGACTAGCGGGAAAGCCTCAAGAGACCCAGTACTTC

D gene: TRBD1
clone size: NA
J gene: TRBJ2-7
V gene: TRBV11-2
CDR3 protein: CASRHTGVYEQYF
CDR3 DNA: TGTGCCAGCAGGCATACAGGGGTCTACGAGCAGTACTTC

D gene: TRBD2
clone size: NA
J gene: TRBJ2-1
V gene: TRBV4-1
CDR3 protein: CASSHPGTSDNSYNEQFF
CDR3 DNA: TGCGCCAGCAGCCACCCCGGGACTAGCGATAACTCCTACAATGAGCAGTTCTTC

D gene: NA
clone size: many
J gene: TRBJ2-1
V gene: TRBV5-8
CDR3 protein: CASATSGYNEQFF
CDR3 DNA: TGTGCCAGCGCTACCTCAGGGTACAATGAGCAGTTCTTC

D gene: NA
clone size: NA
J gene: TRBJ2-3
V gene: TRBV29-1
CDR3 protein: CSEATDSTDTQYF
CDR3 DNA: TGCAGCGAAGCGACAGACAGCACAGATACGCAGTATTTT

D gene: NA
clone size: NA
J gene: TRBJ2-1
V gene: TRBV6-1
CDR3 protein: CASSEAVSYNEQFF
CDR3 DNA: TGTGCCAGCAGTGAAGCGGTCTCATACAATGAGCAGTTCTTC

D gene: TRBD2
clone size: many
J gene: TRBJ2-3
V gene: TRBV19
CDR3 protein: CASRMTSLLTDTQYF
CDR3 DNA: TGTGCCAGTAGGATGACTAGCCTCCTCACAGATACGCAGTATTTT

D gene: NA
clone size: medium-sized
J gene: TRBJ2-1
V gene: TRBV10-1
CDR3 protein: CASSESGSNNEQFF
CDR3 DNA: TGCGCCAGCAGTGAGTCGGGAAGCAACAATGAGCAGTTCTTC

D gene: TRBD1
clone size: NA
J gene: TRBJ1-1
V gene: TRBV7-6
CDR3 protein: CASSQDRGLTEAFF
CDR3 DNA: TGTGCCAGCAGCCAGGACAGGGGTCTCACTGAAGCTTTCTTT

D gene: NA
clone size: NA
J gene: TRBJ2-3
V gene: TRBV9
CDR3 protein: CASSTRTGGATQYF
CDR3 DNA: TGTGCCAGCAGCACCCGGACTGGAGGAGCTACGCAGTATTTT

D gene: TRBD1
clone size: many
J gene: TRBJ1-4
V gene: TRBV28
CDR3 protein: CASASPGQGNEKLFF
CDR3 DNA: TGTGCCAGCGCCTCCCCGGGACAGGGCAATGAAAAACTGTTTTTT

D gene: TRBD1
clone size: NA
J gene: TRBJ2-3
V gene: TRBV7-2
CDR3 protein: CASSYGQAPGTDTQYF
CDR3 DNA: TGTGCCAGCAGTTATGGACAGGCCCCGGGCACAGATACGCAGTATTTT

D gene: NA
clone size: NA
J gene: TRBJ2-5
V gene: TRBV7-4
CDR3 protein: CASSLDRGSETQYF
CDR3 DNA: TGTGCCAGCAGCTTAGATCGGGGATCGGAGACCCAGTACTTC

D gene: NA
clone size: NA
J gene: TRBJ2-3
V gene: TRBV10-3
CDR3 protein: CAISGGPLYEQYF
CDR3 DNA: TGTGCCATCAGTGGAGGGCCCCTCTACGAGCAGTACTTT

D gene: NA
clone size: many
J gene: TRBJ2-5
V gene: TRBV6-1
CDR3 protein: CASSHHPFSAFTPRETQYF
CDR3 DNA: TGTGCCAGCAGTCACCACCCATTCTCGGCCTTCACCCCAAGGGAGACCCAGTACTTC

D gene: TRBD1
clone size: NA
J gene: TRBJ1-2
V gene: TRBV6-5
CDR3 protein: CASRRGTGGGLGYGYTF
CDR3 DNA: TGTGCCAGCAGGCGAGGGACAGGGGGCGGTCTAGGCTATGGCTACACCTTC

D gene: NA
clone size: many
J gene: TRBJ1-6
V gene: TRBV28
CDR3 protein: CASSLLGNSPLHF
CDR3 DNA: TGTGCCAGCAGTTTATTGGGAAATTCACCCCTCCACTTT

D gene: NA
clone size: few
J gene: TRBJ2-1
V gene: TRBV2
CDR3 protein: CASTGDNEQFF
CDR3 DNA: TGTGCCAGCACCGGAGACAATGAGCAGTTCTTC

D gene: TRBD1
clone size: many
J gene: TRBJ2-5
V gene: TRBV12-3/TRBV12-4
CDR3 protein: CASSPDRVGETQYF
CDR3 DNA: TGTGCCAGCAGCCCAGACAGGGTGGGAGAGACCCAGTACTTC

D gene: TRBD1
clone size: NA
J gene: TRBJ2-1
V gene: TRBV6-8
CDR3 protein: CASSGGQGANEQFF
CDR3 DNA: TGTGCCAGCAGTGGAGGACAGGGGGCGAATGAGCAGTTCTTC

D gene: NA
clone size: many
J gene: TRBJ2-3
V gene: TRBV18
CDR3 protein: CASSHPQDTQYF
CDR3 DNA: TGTGCCAGCTCCCATCCTCAGGATACGCAGTATTTT

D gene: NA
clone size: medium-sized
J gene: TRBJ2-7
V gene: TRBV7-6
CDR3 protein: CATRPTGSSYEQYF
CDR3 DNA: TGTGCCACCAGACCTACGGGATCCTCCTACGAGCAGTACTTC

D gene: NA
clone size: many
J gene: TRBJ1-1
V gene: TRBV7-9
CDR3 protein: CASSRGQGNTEAFF
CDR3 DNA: TGTGCCAGCAGCAGGGGCCAGGGGAACACTGAAGCTTTCTTT

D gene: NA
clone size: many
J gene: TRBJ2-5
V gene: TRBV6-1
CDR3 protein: CASSGRAVQETQYF
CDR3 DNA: TGTGCCAGCAGTGGAAGGGCGGTCCAAGAGACCCAGTACTTC

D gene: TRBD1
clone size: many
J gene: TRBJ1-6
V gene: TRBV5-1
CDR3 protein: CASRGQGSNSPLHF
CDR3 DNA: TGCGCCAGCAGGGGACAGGGCTCTAATTCACCCCTCCACTTT

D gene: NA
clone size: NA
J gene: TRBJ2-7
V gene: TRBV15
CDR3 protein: CATSRGQAPYEQYF
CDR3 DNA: TGTGCCACCAGCAGAGGTCAGGCCCCCTACGAGCAGTACTTC

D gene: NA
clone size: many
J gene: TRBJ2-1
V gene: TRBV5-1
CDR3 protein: CASSPQPGHEASYNEQFF
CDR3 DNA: TGCGCCAGCAGCCCACAACCGGGACATGAAGCCTCCTACAATGAGCAGTTCTTC

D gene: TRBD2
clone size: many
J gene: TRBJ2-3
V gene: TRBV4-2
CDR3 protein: CASSQSGFTGGWDTQYF
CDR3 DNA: TGTGCCAGCAGCCAATCGGGTTTTACGGGAGGGTGGGATACGCAGTATTTT

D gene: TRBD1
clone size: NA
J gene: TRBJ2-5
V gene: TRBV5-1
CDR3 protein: CASSLAEKDRERYF
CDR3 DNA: TGCGCCAGCAGCTTGGCGGAAAAAGACAGGGAGCGGTACTTC

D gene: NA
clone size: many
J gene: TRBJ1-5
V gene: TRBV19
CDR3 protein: CASSIGGNSNQPQHF
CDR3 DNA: TGTGCCAGTAGTATCGGGGGTAACAGCAATCAGCCCCAGCATTTT

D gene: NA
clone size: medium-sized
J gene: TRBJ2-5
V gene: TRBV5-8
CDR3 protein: CATAQGPGETQYF
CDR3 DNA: TGTGCCACCGCACAGGGTCCAGGAGAGACCCAGTACTTC

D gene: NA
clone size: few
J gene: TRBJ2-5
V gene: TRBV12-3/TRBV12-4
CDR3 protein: CASSLEWGETQYF
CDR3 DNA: TGTGCCAGCAGTTTAGAGTGGGGAGAGACCCAGTACTTC

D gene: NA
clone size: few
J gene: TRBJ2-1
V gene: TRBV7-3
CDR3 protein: CASSLAPWEEQFF
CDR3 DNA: TGTGCCAGCAGCTTGGCCCCCTGGGAAGAGCAGTTCTTC

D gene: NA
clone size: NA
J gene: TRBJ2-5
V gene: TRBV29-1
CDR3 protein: CSVVGGETQYF
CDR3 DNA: TGCAGCGTTGTGGGAGGTGAGACCCAGTACTTC